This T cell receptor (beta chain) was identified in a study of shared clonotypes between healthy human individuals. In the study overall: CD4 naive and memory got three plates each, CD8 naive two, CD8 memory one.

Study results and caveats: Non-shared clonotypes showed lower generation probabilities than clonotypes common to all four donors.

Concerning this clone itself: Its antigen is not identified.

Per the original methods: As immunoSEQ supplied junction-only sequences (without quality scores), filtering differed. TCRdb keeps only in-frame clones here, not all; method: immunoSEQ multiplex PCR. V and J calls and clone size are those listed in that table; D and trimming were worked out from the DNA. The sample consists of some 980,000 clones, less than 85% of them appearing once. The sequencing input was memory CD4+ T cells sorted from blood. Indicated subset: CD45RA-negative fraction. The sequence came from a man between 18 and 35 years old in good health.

The CDR3 loop is CASSSDRVMEFF. The CDR3, as DNA: TGTGCCAGCAGCTCTGACAGGGTAATGGAGTTCTTC. This chain joins TRBV14 and TRBJ2-1, with 7 bases aligning to TRBD1. The V gene end was trimmed by 5 bases and the J gene end by 14 bases; junction bases not matched to a gene: 9. Germline V gene data show CDR1 as SGHDN and CDR2 as FVKESK. The CDR3 contains 12 residues.